The 9 T cell receptor beta chains below come from one sample, sequenced in a study of low-dose radiotherapy and immunotherapy resistance in tumors. Time point given: after trial treatment. Specified treatment: LDRT plus nivolumab, ipilimumab, low-dose cyclophosphamide and aspirin (RACIN trial). Alpha- and beta-chain coverage of first-strand cDNA came from TRAV- and TRBV-specific primers. The TCRs were subjected to amplification over 20 PCR cycles employing a constant-region primer in conjunction with a V-primer adapter. From the reads, TCRdb called clonotypes with MiXCR, one entry per CDR3 protein. The sample has tens of thousands of distinct CDR3 sequences; 20% to 25% are singletons. Specimen: PBMCs, collected after low-dose radiotherapy plus immunotherapy. These receptors all come from a female donor with ovarian cancer.

This clonotype was picked up many times. J is TRBJ2-1 and V is TRBV24-1; possibly TRBD2 for D (5 bases). This CDR3 region has 12 residues. CDR1 and CDR2 from the germline V gene are KGHDR and SFDVKD. Trimming stripped 12 bases from V and 5 bases from J, with 13 bases between. The CDR3 spells CALQRSDNEQFF. Written as DNA, the CDR3 is TGTGCCCTGCAGCGGTCAGACAATGAGCAGTTCTTC.

This clonotype was observed at least ten times. The rearrangement joins TRBV28 to TRBJ1-5; 9 bases match TRBD1. Germline CDR1 is MDHEN and CDR2 is SYDVKM. The CDR3 extends over 16 amino acids. With V trimmed by 6 bases and J by 5 bases, 11 bases remained unmatched. CDR3 DNA: TGTGCCAGCAGCCCCGGGACAGGGAATTGGGATCAGCCCCAGCATTTT. Amino acid sequence: CASSPGTGNWDQPQHF.

With regard to this clonotype: A much larger clone lies one base from this, so it may be a read error. This chain uses TRBV12-3 or TRBV12-4 with TRBJ2-3; D is unclear. The CDR3 sequence is 16 residues long. In DNA, the CDR3 is TGTGCCAGCAGTTTACGGGCAGCACAACCTATTGATACGCAGTCTTTT. Translating gives CASSLRAAQPIDTQSF.

There are many counts of this clonotype. The J gene is TRBJ2-7, the V gene TRBV6-2 or TRBV6-3; D may be TRBD2 (6 bases). Germline CDR1 is MNHEY and CDR2 is SVGEGT. This CDR3 comprises 14 residues. Trimming shortened V by 7 bases and J by 3 bases, and 16 bases separated the two germline ends. The DNA of the CDR3 is TGTGCCAGCACCGCCACGGGACTGATCTACGAGCAGTACTTC. Protein product: CASTATGLIYEQYF.

This clonotype showed up many times. The genes are TRBV5-8 and TRBJ2-1, with no clear D. CDR1 and CDR2 (germline): SGHTS, YDEGEE. The CDR3 loop spans 16 amino acids. V lost 0 bases and J lost 3, with 13 bases in between. The CDR3 nucleotides read TGTGCCAGCAGCTTGGGTTCGTCAGTGAGCTACAATGAGCAGTTCTTC. Amino acid sequence: CASSLGSSVSYNEQFF.

This clonotype is deemed medium-sized. This chain connects TRBV20-1 to TRBJ1-2; D is unresolved. Germline-derived CDR1 and CDR2 are DFQATT and SNEGSKA (reference sequence). This CDR3 contains 12 residues. The V gene lost 1 base and the J gene lost 8 bases, with 11 bases spanning the gap. The CDR3 bases are TGCAGTGCTAGAGTAACTAACGGGGGCTACACCTTC. Translated: CSARVTNGGYTF.

This clonotype was seen many times. This rearrangement joins TRBV20-1 to TRBJ1-2, with TRBD1 matching over 8 bases. CDR3 size: 13 residues. Germline V gives CDR1 DFQATT, CDR2 SNEGSKA (reference sequence). V lost 6 bases and J lost 8; bases outside the gene matches: 11. CDR3: CSAAPGGWSGYTF. The CDR3 nucleotides are TGCAGTGCAGCCCCAGGGGGCTGGTCAGGCTACACCTTC.

As concerns this clonotype: The likely explanation is a read error, given a far larger clone one base away. The V call is TRBV27, the J call TRBJ2-1, with 13 positions matching TRBD2. V gave up 5 bases and J gave up 10 bases; unmatched junction bases: 8. The germline gives CDR1 MNHEY, CDR2 SMNVEV (reference sequence). The CDR3 is 15 residues long. The CDR3 nucleotides are TGTGCCAGCAGTCGGACTAGCGGGGGCCTCTACGAGCAGTTCTTC. This sequence encodes CASSRTSGGLYEQFF.

This clonotype came up many times. This chain joins TRBV29-1 and TRBJ2-1; the D call may be TRBD1 or TRBD2 (5 bases each). CDR3 size: 13 residues. V lost 4 bases to trimming and J lost 6 bases, with 13 bases between them. Germline V gives CDR1 SQVTM, CDR2 ANQGSEA. CDR3 nucleotides: TGCAGCGTTGCGGGACCAACCACCAATGAGCAGTTCTTC. Translated, it gives CSVAGPTTNEQFF.